This TCR beta chain was recorded in a study of cytomegalovirus exposure and HLA in healthy donors. The wider study: Previous work identified roughly 120 million unique TCR beta sequences from 150 million to 200 million T cells. Study-wide results and limits: A later analysis found common viral pathogens apparently linked to several of the most significant clusters. The authors later linked a missense DCLRE1C variant to TCR beta V- and J-gene trimming.

About this clone itself: Its specificity is unknown.

Amplification used 60 Vbeta primers and 13 Jbeta primers. Clones were sequenced by immunoSEQ multiplex PCR, and TCRdb holds only the in-frame ones, with some missing. The sample records roughly 200,000 clones, about 80% being singletons. Trimming took 6 bases from V and 3 from J, leaving 17 bases between them. Germline assignment: CDR1 SEHNR and CDR2 FQNEAQ (reference sequence). This CDR3 contains 15 residues. Material for sequencing was PBMCs. This clonotype was sampled from a man aged 25-40 years in good health and CMV-seronegative. The chain has TRBV7-9 and TRBJ1-1; a possible D gene is TRBD1 (5 bases). CDR3 loop: CASRSRDSMDTEAFF. DNA for the CDR3: TGTGCCAGCAGATCCCGAGACAGTATGGACACTGAAGCTTTCTTT.